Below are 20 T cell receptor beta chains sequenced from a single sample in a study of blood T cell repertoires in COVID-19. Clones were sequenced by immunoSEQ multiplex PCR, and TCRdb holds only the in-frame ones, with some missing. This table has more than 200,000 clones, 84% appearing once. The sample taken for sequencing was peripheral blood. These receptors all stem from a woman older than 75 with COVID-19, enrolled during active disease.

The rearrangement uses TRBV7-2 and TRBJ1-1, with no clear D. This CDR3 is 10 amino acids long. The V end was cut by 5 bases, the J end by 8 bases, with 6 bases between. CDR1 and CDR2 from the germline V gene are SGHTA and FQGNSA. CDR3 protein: CASSIREAFF. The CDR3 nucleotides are TGTGCCAGCAGCATACGGGAAGCTTTCTTT.

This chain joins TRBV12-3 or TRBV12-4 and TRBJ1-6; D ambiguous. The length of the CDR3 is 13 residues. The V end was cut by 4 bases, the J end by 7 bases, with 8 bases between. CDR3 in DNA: TGTGCCAGCAGTTCGAGCTCGAATTCACCCCTCCACTTT. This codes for CASSSSSNSPLHF.

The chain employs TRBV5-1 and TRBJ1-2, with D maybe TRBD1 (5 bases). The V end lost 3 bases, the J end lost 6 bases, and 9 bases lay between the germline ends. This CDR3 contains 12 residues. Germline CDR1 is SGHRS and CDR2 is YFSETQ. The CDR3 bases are TGCGCCAGCAGCTCAGGGTCAAATGGCTACACCTTC. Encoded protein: CASSSGSNGYTF. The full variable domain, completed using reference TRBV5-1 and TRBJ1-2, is KAGVTQTPRYLIKTRGQQVTLSCSPISGHRSVSWYQQTPGQGLQFLFEYFSETQRNKGNFPGRFSGRQFSNSRSEMNVSTLELGDSALYLCASSSGSNGYTFGSGTRLTVV.

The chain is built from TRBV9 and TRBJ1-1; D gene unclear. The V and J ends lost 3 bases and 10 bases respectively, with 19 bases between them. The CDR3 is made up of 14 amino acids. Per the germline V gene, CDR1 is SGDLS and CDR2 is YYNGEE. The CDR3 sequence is CASSARLGGNRAFF. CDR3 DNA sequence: TGTGCCAGCAGCGCCCGTTTGGGAGGTAATAGAGCTTTCTTT.

For the CDR3, the DNA is TGTGCCAGCAGCTTAGCGGACTGGGCGCAGTATTTT. Its translation: CASSLADWAQYF. The chain combines TRBV5-5 with TRBJ2-3; weak D call: TRBD2 (5 bases). The CDR3 extends over 12 amino acids. V lost 2 bases and J lost 10, with 11 bases in between. The germline V gene encodes CDR1 SGHKS and CDR2 YYEKEE (reference sequence).

CDR3 DNA sequence: TGTGCCAGCAGCCCTGGACTAGCGGGGGGGAGCTCCTACAATGAGCAGTTCTTC. Translation gives CASSPGLAGGSSYNEQFF. The rearrangement links TRBV5-4 to TRBJ2-1; 15 bases align to TRBD2. Trimming removed 4 bases from V and 0 bases from J; junction bases left unmatched: 5. The CDR3 has 18 amino acids. From germline, CDR1 is SGHNT and CDR2 YYREEE (reference sequence).

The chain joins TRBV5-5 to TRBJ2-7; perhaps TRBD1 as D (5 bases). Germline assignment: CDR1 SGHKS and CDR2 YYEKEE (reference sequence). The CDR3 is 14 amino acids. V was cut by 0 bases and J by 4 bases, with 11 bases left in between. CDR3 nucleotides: TGTGCCAGCAGCTTGGAGGGGCCTCGGTACGAGCAGTACTTC. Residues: CASSLEGPRYEQYF. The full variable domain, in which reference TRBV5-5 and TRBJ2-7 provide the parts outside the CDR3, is DAGVTQSPTHLIKTRGQQVTLRCSPISGHKSVSWYQQVLGQGPQFIFQYYEKEERGRGNFPDRFSARQFPNYSSELNVNALLLGDSALYLCASSLEGPRYEQYFGPGTRLTVT.

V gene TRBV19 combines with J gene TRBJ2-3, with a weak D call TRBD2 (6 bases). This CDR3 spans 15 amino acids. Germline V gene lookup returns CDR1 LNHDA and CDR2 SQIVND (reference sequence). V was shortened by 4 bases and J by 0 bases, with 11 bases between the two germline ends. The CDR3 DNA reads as TGTGCCAGTAGTACGCGCGGGGCTAGCACAGATACGCAGTATTTT. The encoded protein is CASSTRGASTDTQYF. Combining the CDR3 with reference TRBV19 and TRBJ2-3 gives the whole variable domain DGGITQSPKYLFRKEGQNVTLSCEQNLNHDAMYWYRQDPGQGLRLIYYSQIVNDFQKGDIAEGYSVSREKKESFPLTVTSAQKNPTAFYLCASSTRGASTDTQYFGPGTRLTVL.

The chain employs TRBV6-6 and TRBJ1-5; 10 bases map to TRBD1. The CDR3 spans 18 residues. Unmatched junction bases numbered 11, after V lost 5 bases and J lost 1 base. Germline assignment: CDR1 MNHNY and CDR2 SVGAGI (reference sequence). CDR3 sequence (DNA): TGTGCCAGCAGTCCCAGTCCGGACAGGGGGGGAAGCAATCAGCCCCAGCATTTT. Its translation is CASSPSPDRGGSNQPQHF.

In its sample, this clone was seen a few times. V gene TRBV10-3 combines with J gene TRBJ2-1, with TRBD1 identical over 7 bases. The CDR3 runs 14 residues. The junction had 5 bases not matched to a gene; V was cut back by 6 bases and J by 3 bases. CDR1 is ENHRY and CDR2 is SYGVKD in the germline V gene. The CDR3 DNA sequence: TGTGCCATCAGGACCCGGGACAGCTACAATGAGCAGTTCTTC. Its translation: CAIRTRDSYNEQFF.

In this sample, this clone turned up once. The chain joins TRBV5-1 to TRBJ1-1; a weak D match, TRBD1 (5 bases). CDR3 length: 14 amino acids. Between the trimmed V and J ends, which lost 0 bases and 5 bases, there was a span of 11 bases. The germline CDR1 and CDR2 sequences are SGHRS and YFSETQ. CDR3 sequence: CASSLAGDVTEAFF. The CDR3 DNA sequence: TGCGCCAGCAGCTTGGCGGGGGACGTGACTGAAGCTTTCTTT.

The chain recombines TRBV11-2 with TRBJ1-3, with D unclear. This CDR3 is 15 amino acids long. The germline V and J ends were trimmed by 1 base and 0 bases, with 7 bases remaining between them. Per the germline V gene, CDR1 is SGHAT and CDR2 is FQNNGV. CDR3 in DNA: TGTGCCAGCAGCTTAGTCGGTGGCTCTGGAAACACCATATATTTT. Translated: CASSLVGGSGNTIYF.

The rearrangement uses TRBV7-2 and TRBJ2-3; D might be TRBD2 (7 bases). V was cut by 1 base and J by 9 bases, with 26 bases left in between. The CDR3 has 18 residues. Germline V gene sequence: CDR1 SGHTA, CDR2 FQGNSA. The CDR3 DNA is TGTGCCAGCAGCTTAGAAGGCGGGGGCGCCGCGGCGCTTAACACGCAGTATTTT. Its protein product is CASSLEGGGAAALNTQYF.

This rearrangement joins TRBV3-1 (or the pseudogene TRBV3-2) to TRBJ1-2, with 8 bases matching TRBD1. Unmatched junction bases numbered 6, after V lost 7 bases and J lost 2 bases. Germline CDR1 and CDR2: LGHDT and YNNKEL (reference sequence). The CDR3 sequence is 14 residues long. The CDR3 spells CASNNRGMNYGYTF. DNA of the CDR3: TGTGCCAGCAATAACAGGGGGATGAACTATGGCTACACCTTC.

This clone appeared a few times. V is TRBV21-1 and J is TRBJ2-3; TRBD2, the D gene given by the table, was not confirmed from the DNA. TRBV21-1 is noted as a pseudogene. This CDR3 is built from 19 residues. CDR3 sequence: CASSKVPSGGSTSTDTQYF. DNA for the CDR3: TGTGCCAGCAGCAAAGTCCCTAGCGGGGGGTCTACTAGCACAGATACGCAGTATTTT.

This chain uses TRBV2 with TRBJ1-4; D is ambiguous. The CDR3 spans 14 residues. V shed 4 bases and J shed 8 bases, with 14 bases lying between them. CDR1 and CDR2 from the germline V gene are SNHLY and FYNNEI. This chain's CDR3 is CASSGNTLKEKLFF. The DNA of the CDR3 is TGTGCCAGCAGTGGAAACACGTTAAAGGAAAAACTGTTTTTT.

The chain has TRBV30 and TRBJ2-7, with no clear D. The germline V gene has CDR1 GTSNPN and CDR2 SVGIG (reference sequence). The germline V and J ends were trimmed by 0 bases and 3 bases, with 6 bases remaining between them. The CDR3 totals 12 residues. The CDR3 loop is CAWSVPGYEQYF. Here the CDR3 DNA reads TGTGCCTGGAGTGTACCCGGCTACGAGCAGTACTTC.

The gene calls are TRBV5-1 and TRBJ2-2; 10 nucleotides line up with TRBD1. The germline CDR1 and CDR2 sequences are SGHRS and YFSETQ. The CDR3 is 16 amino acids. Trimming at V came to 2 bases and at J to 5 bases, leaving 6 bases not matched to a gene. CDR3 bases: TGCGCCAGCAGCTTTACCGGACAGGGGGGGACCGGGGAGCTGTTTTTT. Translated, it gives CASSFTGQGGTGELFF.

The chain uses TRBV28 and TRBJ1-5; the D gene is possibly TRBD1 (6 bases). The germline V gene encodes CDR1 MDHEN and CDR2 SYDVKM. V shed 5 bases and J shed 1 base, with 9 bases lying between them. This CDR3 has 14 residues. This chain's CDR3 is CASSRGGSNQPQHF. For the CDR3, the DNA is TGTGCCAGCAGTCGAGGGGGAAGCAATCAGCCCCAGCATTTT.

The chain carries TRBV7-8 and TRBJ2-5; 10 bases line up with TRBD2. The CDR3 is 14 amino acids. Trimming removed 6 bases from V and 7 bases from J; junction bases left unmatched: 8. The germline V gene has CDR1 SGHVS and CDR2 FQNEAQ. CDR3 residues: CASSSSGGPGTQYF. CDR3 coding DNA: TGTGCCAGCAGTAGTAGCGGGGGGCCAGGGACCCAGTACTTC.